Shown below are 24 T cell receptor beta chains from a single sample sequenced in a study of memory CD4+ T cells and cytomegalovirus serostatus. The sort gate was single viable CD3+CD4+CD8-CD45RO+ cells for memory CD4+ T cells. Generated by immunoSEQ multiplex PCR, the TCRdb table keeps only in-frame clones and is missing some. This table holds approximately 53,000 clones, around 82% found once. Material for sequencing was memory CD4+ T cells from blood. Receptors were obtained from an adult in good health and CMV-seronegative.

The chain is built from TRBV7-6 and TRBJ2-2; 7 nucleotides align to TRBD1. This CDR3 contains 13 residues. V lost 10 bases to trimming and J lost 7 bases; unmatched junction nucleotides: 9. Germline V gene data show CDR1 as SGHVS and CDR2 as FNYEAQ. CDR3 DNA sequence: TGTGCCACCCGACAGGGCCAGGGCGGGGAGCTGTTTTTT. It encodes CATRQGQGGELFF.

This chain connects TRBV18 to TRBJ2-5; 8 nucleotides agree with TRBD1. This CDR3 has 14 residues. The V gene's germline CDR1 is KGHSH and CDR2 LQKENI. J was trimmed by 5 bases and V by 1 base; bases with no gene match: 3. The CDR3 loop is CASSPLNRGETQYF. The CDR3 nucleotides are TGTGCCAGCTCACCACTAAACAGGGGGGAGACCCAGTACTTC.

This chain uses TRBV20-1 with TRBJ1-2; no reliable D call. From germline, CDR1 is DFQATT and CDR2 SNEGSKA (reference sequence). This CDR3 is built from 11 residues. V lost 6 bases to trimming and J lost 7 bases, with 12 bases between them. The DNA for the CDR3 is TGCAGTGCAAGGATGGGGTCTGGCTACACCTTC. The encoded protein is CSARMGSGYTF.

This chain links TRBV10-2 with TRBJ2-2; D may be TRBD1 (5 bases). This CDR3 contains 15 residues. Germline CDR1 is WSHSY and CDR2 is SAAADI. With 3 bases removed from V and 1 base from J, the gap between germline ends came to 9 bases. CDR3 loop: CASSERGRNTGELFF. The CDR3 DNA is TGCGCCAGCAGTGAAAGGGGCCGGAACACCGGGGAGCTGTTTTTT.

The DNA for the CDR3 is TGTGCCAGCAGTTCACCGGGACAGGGGGACTATGGCTACACCTTC. It codes for CASSSPGQGDYGYTF. The V call is TRBV28, the J call TRBJ1-2; 11 bases map to TRBD1. The CDR3 contains 15 residues. The germline gives CDR1 MDHEN, CDR2 SYDVKM. V was clipped by 4 bases and J by 3 bases; unmatched bases: 4.

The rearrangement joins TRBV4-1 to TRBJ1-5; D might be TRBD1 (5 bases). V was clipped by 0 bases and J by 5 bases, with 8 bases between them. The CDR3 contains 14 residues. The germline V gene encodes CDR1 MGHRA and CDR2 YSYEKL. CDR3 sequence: CASSQDGGYQPQHF. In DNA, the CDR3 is TGCGCCAGCAGCCAAGACGGGGGGTATCAGCCCCAGCATTTT.

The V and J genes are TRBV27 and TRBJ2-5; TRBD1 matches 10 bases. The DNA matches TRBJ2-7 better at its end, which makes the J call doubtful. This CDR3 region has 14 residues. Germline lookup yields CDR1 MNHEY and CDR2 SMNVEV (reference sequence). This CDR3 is CASSQGQGTYEQYF. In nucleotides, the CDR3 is TGTGCCAGCAGTCAGGGACAGGGGACCTACGAGCAGTACTTC.

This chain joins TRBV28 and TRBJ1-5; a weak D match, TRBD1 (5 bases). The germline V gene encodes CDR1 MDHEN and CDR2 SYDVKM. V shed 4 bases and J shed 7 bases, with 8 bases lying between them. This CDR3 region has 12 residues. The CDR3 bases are TGTGCCAGCAGTTCACGACAGCAGCCCCAGCATTTT. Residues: CASSSRQQPQHF.

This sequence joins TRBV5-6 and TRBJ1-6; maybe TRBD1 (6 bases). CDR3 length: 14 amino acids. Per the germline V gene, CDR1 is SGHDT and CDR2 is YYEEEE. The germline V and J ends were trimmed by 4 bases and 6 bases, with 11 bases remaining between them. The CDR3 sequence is CASSLDSFNSPLHF. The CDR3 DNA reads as TGTGCCAGCAGCCTGGACAGTTTTAATTCACCCCTCCACTTT.

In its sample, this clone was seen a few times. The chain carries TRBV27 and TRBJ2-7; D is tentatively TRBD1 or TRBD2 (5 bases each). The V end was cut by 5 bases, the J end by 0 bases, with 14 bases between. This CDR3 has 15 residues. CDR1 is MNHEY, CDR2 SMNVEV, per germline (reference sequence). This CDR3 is CASSPQGRGSYEQYF. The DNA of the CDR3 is TGTGCCAGCAGTCCGCAGGGTCGGGGCTCCTACGAGCAGTACTTC.

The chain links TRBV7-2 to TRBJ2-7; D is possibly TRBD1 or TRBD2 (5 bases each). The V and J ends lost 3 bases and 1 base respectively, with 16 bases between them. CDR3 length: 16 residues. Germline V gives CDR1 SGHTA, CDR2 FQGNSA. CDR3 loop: CASSLGVGRPSYEQYF. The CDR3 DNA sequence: TGTGCCAGCAGCTTGGGGGTAGGCAGACCTTCCTACGAGCAGTACTTC. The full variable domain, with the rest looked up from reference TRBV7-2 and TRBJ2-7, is GAGVSQSPSNKVTEKGKDVELRCDPISGHTALYWYRQSLGQGLEFLIYFQGNSAPDKSGLPSDRFSAERTGGSVSTLTIQRTQQEDSAVYLCASSLGVGRPSYEQYFGPGTRLTVT.

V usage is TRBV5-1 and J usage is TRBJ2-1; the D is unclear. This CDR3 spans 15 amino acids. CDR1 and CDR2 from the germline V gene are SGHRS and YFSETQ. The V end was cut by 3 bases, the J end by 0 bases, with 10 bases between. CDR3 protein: CASSSVGSSYNEQFF. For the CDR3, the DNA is TGCGCCAGCAGCTCGGTTGGTAGCTCCTACAATGAGCAGTTCTTC.

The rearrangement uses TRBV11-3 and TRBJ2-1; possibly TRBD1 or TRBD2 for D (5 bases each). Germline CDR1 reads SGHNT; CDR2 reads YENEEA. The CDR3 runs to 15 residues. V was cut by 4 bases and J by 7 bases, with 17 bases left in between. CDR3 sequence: CASSSLREKGNEQFF. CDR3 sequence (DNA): TGTGCCAGCAGCTCCCTTAGGGAGAAGGGGAATGAGCAGTTCTTC.

CDR3 loop: CSVDLSAGQPQHF. Written as DNA, the CDR3 is TGCAGCGTTGATTTAAGCGCCGGGCAGCCCCAGCATTTT. J is TRBJ1-5 and V is TRBV29-1; D unclear. V dropped 3 bases and J dropped 7 bases, with 13 bases sitting between them. Germline-derived CDR1 and CDR2 are SQVTM and ANQGSEA. CDR3 length: 13 amino acids.

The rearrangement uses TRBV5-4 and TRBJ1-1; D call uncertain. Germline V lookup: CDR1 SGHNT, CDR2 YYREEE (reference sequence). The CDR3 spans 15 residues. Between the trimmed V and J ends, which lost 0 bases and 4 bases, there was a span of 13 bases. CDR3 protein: CASSLGQVVGTEAFF. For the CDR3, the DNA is TGTGCCAGCAGCTTGGGGCAGGTAGTAGGCACTGAAGCTTTCTTT.

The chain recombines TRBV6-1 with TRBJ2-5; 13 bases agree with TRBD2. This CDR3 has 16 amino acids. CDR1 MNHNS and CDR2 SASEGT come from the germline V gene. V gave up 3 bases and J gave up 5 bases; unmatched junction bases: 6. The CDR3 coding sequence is TGTGCCAGCAGTGATGGACTAGCGGGAGTTAGGGAGACCCAGTACTTC. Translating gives CASSDGLAGVRETQYF.

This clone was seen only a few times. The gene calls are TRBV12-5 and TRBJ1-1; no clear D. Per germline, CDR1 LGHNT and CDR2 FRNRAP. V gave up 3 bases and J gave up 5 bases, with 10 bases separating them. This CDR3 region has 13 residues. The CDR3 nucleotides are TGTGCTAGTGGTTTAGCGGGAAATACTGAAGCTTTCTTT. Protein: CASGLAGNTEAFF.

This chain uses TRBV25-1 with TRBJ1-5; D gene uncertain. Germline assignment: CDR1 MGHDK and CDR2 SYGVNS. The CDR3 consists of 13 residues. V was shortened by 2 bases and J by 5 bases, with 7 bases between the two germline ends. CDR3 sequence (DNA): TGTGCCAGCAGTGAAAACAGCTATCAGCCCCAGCATTTT. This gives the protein CASSENSYQPQHF.

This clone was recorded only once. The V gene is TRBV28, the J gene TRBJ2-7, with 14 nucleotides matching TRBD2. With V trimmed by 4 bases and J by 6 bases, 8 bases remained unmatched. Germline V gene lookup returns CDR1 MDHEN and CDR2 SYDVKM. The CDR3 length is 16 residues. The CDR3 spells CASSSAGTSGRGEQYF. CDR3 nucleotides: TGTGCCAGCAGTTCGGCCGGGACTAGCGGGAGAGGCGAGCAGTACTTC.

CDR3 loop: CAWSVKGNTGELFF. CDR3 nucleotides: TGTGCCTGGAGTGTAAAAGGCAACACCGGGGAGCTGTTTTTT. The chain has TRBV30 and TRBJ2-2, with no clear D. CDR1 and CDR2 from the germline V gene are GTSNPN and SVGIG (reference sequence). The CDR3 totals 14 residues. The V end lost 0 bases, the J end lost 2 bases, and 7 bases lay between the germline ends.

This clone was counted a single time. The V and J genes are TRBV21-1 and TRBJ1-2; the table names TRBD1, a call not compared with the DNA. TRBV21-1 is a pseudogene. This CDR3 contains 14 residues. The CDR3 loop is CASRPKTGDYGYTF. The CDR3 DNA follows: TGTGCCAGCAGACCCAAAACAGGAGACTATGGCTACACCTTC.

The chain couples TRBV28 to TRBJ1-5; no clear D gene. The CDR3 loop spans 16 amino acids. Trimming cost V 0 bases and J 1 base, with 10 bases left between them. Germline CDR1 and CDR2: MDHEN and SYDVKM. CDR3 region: CASSLWGDPSNQPQHF. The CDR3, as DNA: TGTGCCAGCAGTTTATGGGGAGACCCGAGCAATCAGCCCCAGCATTTT.

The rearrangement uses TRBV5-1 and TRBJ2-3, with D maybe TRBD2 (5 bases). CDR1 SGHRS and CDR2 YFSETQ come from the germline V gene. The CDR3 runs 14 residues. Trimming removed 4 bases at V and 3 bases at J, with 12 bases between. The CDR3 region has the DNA TGCGCCAGCAGCCATCCTGGGAGTACAGATACGCAGTATTTT. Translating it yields CASSHPGSTDTQYF.

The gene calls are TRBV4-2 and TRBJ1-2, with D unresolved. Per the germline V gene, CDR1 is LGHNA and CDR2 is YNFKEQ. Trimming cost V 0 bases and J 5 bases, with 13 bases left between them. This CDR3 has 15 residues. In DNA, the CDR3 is TGTGCCAGCAGCCAAGATGATTCCCCCACGTATGGCTACACCTTC. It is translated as CASSQDDSPTYGYTF.